These 5 T cell receptor beta chains came from one sample sequenced in a study of T cells in Graves' hyperthyroidism and ophthalmopathy (dated by TCRdb to between 2017 and 2020). Receptor amplification or capture employed multiplex PCR. TCRdb lists the instrument as Illumina HiSeq 2000. Amplification of TCR beta CDR3 regions was carried out from RNA transcripts. A first-round RT-PCR of the TCR CDR3 used the HTBI primer set with the Qiagen OneStep RT-PCR kit. In TCRdb, the public reads were trimmed at Q25 with fastp and aligned with MiXCR, with productive beta chains retained. Every entry covers one CDR3 protein and lists the most common genes and DNA from its rows. Here the sample has approximately 480,000 distinct CDR3 sequences; 20% occur a single time. Of the sample, about 25% falls within the top ten clones. Sequencing used blood. Every receptor here comes from a man between 18 and 29 years old with Graves' hyperthyroidism.

This clonotype has a count of ten or more. V gene TRBV6-5 combines with J gene TRBJ1-2; tentatively, D is TRBD1 (6 bases). V lost 3 bases and J lost 7, with 21 bases in between. The CDR3 loop spans 16 amino acids. The V gene's germline CDR1 is MNHEY and CDR2 SVGAGI. Here the CDR3 reads CASSYSGQPPSSGYTF. Here the CDR3 DNA reads TGTGCCAGCAGTTATTCGGGACAACCCCCATCATCTGGCTACACCTTC.

Concerning this clonotype itself: This likely comes from a read error, as the CDR3 has no conserved phenylalanine or tryptophan at its end. Because the CDR3's place on the DNA is in doubt, the DNA is left out and the CDR3 is given as listed by TCRdb. The chain employs TRBV7-2 and TRBJ1-2. The CDR3 extends over 14 residues, inclusive of both ends. Germline loops: CDR1 SGHTA, CDR2 FQGNSA. The CDR3 region is CASSPPGLNYGYTV.

The chain recombines TRBV10-3 with TRBJ2-5; D is perhaps TRBD1 or TRBD2 (5 bases each). Trimming cost V 4 bases and J 5 bases, with 14 bases left between them. This CDR3 has 14 residues. CDR1 is ENHRY, CDR2 SYGVKD, per germline. CDR3 in amino acids: CAISGDGGRETQYF. The CDR3 nucleotides read TGTGCCATCAGTGGGGACGGAGGACGGGAGACCCAGTACTTC.

This clonotype was recorded a few times. The chain joins TRBV5-6 to TRBJ1-5; D not certain. The CDR3 has 16 residues. V lost 0 bases to trimming and J lost 1 base, with 11 bases between them. From germline, CDR1 is SGHDT and CDR2 YYEEEE. The CDR3 coding sequence is TGTGCCAGCAGCTTGGCTCCCCCGCGGAGCAATCAGCCCCAGCATTTT. Translating it yields CASSLAPPRSNQPQHF. Supplemented by reference TRBV5-6 and TRBJ1-5, the full variable domain reads DAGVTQSPTHLIKTRGQQVTLRCSPKSGHDTVSWYQQALGQGPQFIFQYYEEEERQRGNFPDRFSGHQFPNYSSELNVNALLLGDSALYLCASSLAPPRSNQPQHFGDGTRLSIL.

In this sample, this clonotype turned up many times. The rearrangement joins TRBV12-3 or TRBV12-4 to TRBJ1-1; D is unclear. Trimming pared 5 bases from V and 0 bases from J, leaving 10 bases between. This CDR3 is built from 14 residues. CDR3 residues: CASSQTTVNTEAFF. Here the CDR3 DNA reads TGTGCCAGCAGTCAAACGACGGTGAACACTGAAGCTTTCTTT.